Following are 21 T cell receptor beta chains from one sample sequenced in a study of T cells in localized non-small cell lung cancer. Measured with immunoSEQ multiplex PCR; TCRdb has only the in-frame clones, and not every one. This sample has 43,000 or so clones, with roughly 90% found just once. This specimen consisted of PBMCs, obtained before any cancer treatment. The source is a woman aged 35 to 69 with stage II lung adenocarcinoma.

This chain joins TRBV5-8 and TRBJ2-1; maybe TRBD1 (5 bases). Trimming removed 4 bases at V and 0 bases at J, with 11 bases between. The CDR3 runs to 15 residues. CDR1 and CDR2 (germline): SGHTS, YDEGEE. For the CDR3, the DNA is TGTGCCAGCAGCCTTGGGGCGAGCTCCTACAATGAGCAGTTCTTC. This codes for CASSLGASSYNEQFF.

This chain connects TRBV4-1 to TRBJ2-1; 9 positions match TRBD1. The trim removed 0 bases at V and 8 bases at J, leaving 8 bases unmatched. Germline CDR1 is MGHRA and CDR2 is YSYEKL. The CDR3 is 16 amino acids. The CDR3 sequence: CASSQERDRAVDEQFF. As DNA, the CDR3 is TGCGCCAGCAGCCAAGAACGGGACAGGGCAGTAGATGAGCAGTTCTTC.

The chain carries TRBV6-6 and TRBJ2-1, with 15 bases that match TRBD2. This CDR3 spans 16 amino acids. Unmatched junction bases numbered 9, after V lost 5 bases and J lost 10 bases. Germline CDR1 MNHNY, CDR2 SVGAGI (reference sequence). This CDR3 is CASSKQGLAGGDEQFF. DNA for the CDR3: TGTGCCAGCAGTAAACAGGGACTAGCGGGGGGAGACGAGCAGTTCTTC.

V usage is TRBV9 and J usage is TRBJ2-2; 8 bases match TRBD2. V trimming: 0 bases; J trimming: 3 bases; junction bases outside the gene matches: 7. The CDR3 runs 17 residues. Germline V gene data show CDR1 as SGDLS and CDR2 as YYNGEE. CDR3 nucleotide sequence: TGTGCCAGCAGCGTAGCTGGTACTAGCGGCTACACCGGGGAGCTGTTTTTT. Translating it yields CASSVAGTSGYTGELFF.

The chain couples TRBV5-5 to TRBJ1-2, with D possibly matching TRBD1 (5 bases). Germline V lookup: CDR1 SGHKS, CDR2 YYEKEE (reference sequence). V was clipped by 2 bases and J by 2 bases, with 10 bases between them. This CDR3 spans 14 amino acids. As DNA, the CDR3 is TGTGCCAGCAGCTTTGGCCAGGGAAACTATGGCTACACCTTC. This codes for CASSFGQGNYGYTF.

This clone occurred once. Germline and junction disagree at one end, which may indicate a read error. This chain connects TRBV9 to TRBJ2-5; TRBD2 matches 8 bases. This CDR3 comprises 16 residues. Germline V gene lookup returns CDR1 SGDLS and CDR2 YYNGEE. This CDR3 is CAGSAAPGGYQETQYF. CDR3 DNA sequence: TGTGCCGGCAGCGCAGCCCCGGGGGGGTACCAAGAGACCCAGTACTTC.

This sequence joins TRBV5-1 and TRBJ2-7, with TRBD2 matching over 7 bases. Losses at the gene ends were 4 bases for V and 7 bases for J; bases not matched to a gene: 11. Germline V gene lookup returns CDR1 SGHRS and CDR2 YFSETQ. This CDR3 region has 14 residues. CDR3: CASSVAGGSFEQYF. DNA of the CDR3: TGCGCCAGCAGCGTCGCCGGCGGGAGCTTTGAGCAGTACTTC.

The rearrangement uses TRBV5-1 and TRBJ2-3, with unresolved D. The V gene lost 4 bases and the J gene lost 4 bases, with 10 bases spanning the gap. CDR3 size: 13 residues. Germline CDR1 is SGHRS and CDR2 is YFSETQ. CDR3 protein: CASSPLGPDTQYF. For the CDR3, the DNA is TGCGCCAGCAGCCCTCTCGGGCCAGATACGCAGTATTTT.

The V and J genes are TRBV28 and TRBJ1-2, with no clear D. Trimming stripped 3 bases from V and 7 bases from J, with 6 bases between. This CDR3 region has 11 residues. Looked up from germline, CDR1 is MDHEN and CDR2 is SYDVKM. CDR3 sequence: CASSFWGGYTF. For the CDR3, the DNA is TGTGCCAGCAGTTTTTGGGGTGGCTACACCTTC.

This chain connects TRBV6-6 to TRBJ2-7; 7 nucleotides align to TRBD1. The CDR3 is 14 residues long. Germline V gives CDR1 MNHNY, CDR2 SVGAGI (reference sequence). V lost 5 bases, J lost 6 bases, and 10 bases stayed unmatched. The CDR3 DNA is TGTGCCAGCAGTCCCCGACAGGGATCCAGCGAGCAGTACTTC. This encodes CASSPRQGSSEQYF.

The rearrangement links TRBV18 to TRBJ1-3; 7 bases agree with TRBD1. Germline V gene lookup returns CDR1 KGHSH and CDR2 LQKENI. Trimming took 4 bases from V and 3 from J; bases not matched to a gene: 12. The CDR3 covers 17 residues. This CDR3 reads CASSLYETGSIGNTIYF. The CDR3 coding sequence is TGTGCCAGCTCACTTTACGAGACAGGGTCCATTGGAAACACCATATATTTT.

Only one count was recorded for this clone. The chain joins TRBV18 to TRBJ2-7, with 9 bases lining up with TRBD2. V lost 3 bases and J lost 4; bases outside the gene matches: 4. Per germline, CDR1 KGHSH and CDR2 LQKENI. This CDR3 spans 14 amino acids. This chain's CDR3 is CASSPPAGGYEQYF. The CDR3, as DNA: TGTGCCAGCTCACCGCCAGCGGGAGGTTACGAGCAGTACTTC.

J is TRBJ2-3 and V is TRBV28, with D tentatively TRBD2 (7 bases). The CDR3 has 16 residues. The V gene lost 3 bases and the J gene lost 0 bases, with 13 bases spanning the gap. Looked up from germline, CDR1 is MDHEN and CDR2 is SYDVKM. The CDR3 here is CASSFGGRSSTDTQYF. In DNA form, the CDR3 reads TGTGCCAGCAGTTTCGGGGGGCGTTCTAGCACAGATACGCAGTATTTT.

Regarding this clone: Additional DNA sequences in this sample encode the identical CDR3. Here the CDR3 DNA reads TGTGCCAGCAGGACCCAAGAGACCCAGTACTTC. Residues: CASRTQETQYF. The rearrangement joins TRBV28 to TRBJ2-5; D is ambiguous. There are 11 residues in the CDR3. V lost 6 bases to trimming and J lost 1 base, with 3 bases between them. The germline V gene has CDR1 MDHEN and CDR2 SYDVKM.

This rearrangement joins TRBV2 to TRBJ2-1; D remains unclear. Germline V CDR1 and CDR2: SNHLY, FYNNEI. The CDR3 sequence is 13 residues long. Trimming shortened V by 4 bases and J by 9 bases, and 13 bases separated the two germline ends. The CDR3 DNA sequence: TGTGCCAGCAGTGGTAAACTCCACATTGAGCAGTTCTTC. Translating it yields CASSGKLHIEQFF.

The rearrangement joins TRBV7-3 to TRBJ2-1, with 11 nucleotides matching TRBD1. The CDR3 totals 15 residues. Looked up from germline, CDR1 is SGHTA and CDR2 is FQGTGA. Losses at the gene ends were 4 bases for V and 10 bases for J; bases not matched to a gene: 9. CDR3 nucleotides: TGTGCCAGCAGCTCCACCGGGACAGGGGGGGAGGAGCAGTTCTTC. Protein sequence: CASSSTGTGGEEQFF.

This chain connects TRBV7-9 to TRBJ1-5; D unresolved. V was trimmed by 1 base and J by 2 bases, leaving 9 bases between them. Germline values: CDR1 SEHNR, CDR2 FQNEAQ (reference sequence). The CDR3 covers 15 residues. This CDR3 is CASSLGSGGNQPQHF. In nucleotides, the CDR3 is TGTGCCAGCAGCTTAGGGTCTGGGGGCAATCAGCCCCAGCATTTT.

The V and J genes are TRBV15 and TRBJ2-1, with TRBD2 identical over 7 bases. Germline V gene data show CDR1 as LNHNV and CDR2 as YYDKDF (reference sequence). This CDR3 has 13 amino acids. Losses at the gene ends were 4 bases for V and 11 bases for J; bases not matched to a gene: 8. Written as DNA, the CDR3 is TGTGCCACCAGCACCGCTGAGGGGACTAAGCAGTTCTTC. Amino acid sequence: CATSTAEGTKQFF.

The V call is TRBV15, the J call TRBJ1-2, with D perhaps matching TRBD1 (6 bases). The CDR3 length is 13 residues. Trimming took 4 bases from V and 6 from J, leaving 12 bases between them. CDR1 is LNHNV and CDR2 is YYDKDF in the germline V gene (reference sequence). CDR3 protein: CATSKGGGDGYTF. CDR3 nucleotide sequence: TGTGCCACCAGCAAAGGGGGGGGAGATGGCTACACCTTC.

The CDR3 region has the DNA TGTGCCAGCAGTGACGTTTGGGACGATAACTATGGCTACACCTTC. Translation: CASSDVWDDNYGYTF. The chain recombines TRBV2 with TRBJ1-2, with D possibly being TRBD1 (5 bases). CDR1 SNHLY and CDR2 FYNNEI come from the germline V gene. Trimming took off 3 bases at V and 1 base at J, with 12 bases between the two ends. The CDR3 runs to 15 residues.

The chain is built from TRBV9 and TRBJ1-4; possibly TRBD1 for D (5 bases). CDR1 and CDR2 from the germline V gene are SGDLS and YYNGEE. V lost 3 bases, J lost 4 bases, and 16 bases lay in between. The CDR3 is 16 residues long. DNA of the CDR3: TGTGCCAGCAGCGCCCGGCAGGGTGGGAATAATGAAAAACTGTTTTTT. Translation: CASSARQGGNNEKLFF. Complete variable domain (other parts from reference TRBV9 and TRBJ1-4): DSGVTQTPKHLITATGQRVTLRCSPRSGDLSVYWYQQSLDQGLQFLIQYYNGEERAKGNILERFSAQQFPDLHSELNLSSLELGDSALYFCASSARQGGNNEKLFFGSGTQLSVL.